Listed below are T cell receptor beta chains from one sample, sequenced in a study of beta chain features in type 1 diabetes. Measured with immunoSEQ multiplex PCR; TCRdb has only the in-frame clones, and not every one. There are 100,000 to 150,000 clones in the sample; 7% to 10% occur only once, and around 0.75% lies in the top ten. Sequenced sample: central memory CD4+ T cells from blood. The receptors stem from a man aged 25 to 40 with type 1 diabetes. The CDR3 runs from the conserved cysteine through the conserved F or W. D genes are given only for firm matches.

D,V,CDR3
NA,TRBV6-5,CASSYSAGASYEQYF
TRBD1,TRBV5-1,CASSLEGGEEKLFF
NA,TRBV13,CVLIEHEQYF
TRBD1,TRBV5-4,CASSLVSGQGNTEAFF
NA,TRBV5-1,CASSLEPGSHNEQFF
NA,TRBV6-6,CASQKRGTDTQYF
TRBD2,TRBV7-2,CASSFGTSGGQETQYF
NA,TRBV5-6,CASSLFWGRQPQHF
TRBD2,TRBV9,CASSVSGVRPNEQFF
NA,TRBV21-1,CASSTRLGQYYNEQFF
TRBD2,TRBV6-1,CASSDSGGATGELFF
TRBD2,TRBV29-1,CSVGSGGAKGDTQYF
TRBD2,TRBV18,CASSPGLAGDNEQFF
TRBD1,TRBV5-1,CASSQTTGGGSGANVLTF
NA,TRBV19,CASTSLASTDTQYF
TRBD2,TRBV28,CASSSSGGPDTQYF
NA,TRBV7-9,CASSLRGNSPLHF
TRBD1,TRBV7-2,CASSLALTGGGDTQYF
TRBD1,TRBV4-2,CASSQDVAGQGRQPQHF
TRBD2,TRBV27,CASRGLAGDTQYF
TRBD2,TRBV30,CAWSPLAGGFKFF
TRBD1,TRBV19,CASNRQGLGNQPQHF
NA,TRBV6-5,CASRRAAGLVAQHF
NA,TRBV25-1,CASSSYEQYF
NA,TRBV9,CASSVDRTGYTF
TRBD1,TRBV19,CASQGDSYGYTF
NA,TRBV7-3,CASSLGGQNTEAFF
TRBD2,TRBV7-9,CASSIGASGASYEQYF
NA,TRBV7-9,CASTAPTSTSTDTQYF
NA,TRBV4-3,CASSQEGRDGDTQYF
NA,TRBV4-3,CASSQDQVNGYGYTF
NA,TRBV27,CASSYDFSGRRGYTF
TRBD1,TRBV29-1,CSVWTGLGGYTF
NA,TRBV2,CASKYGGDVLFF
TRBD1,TRBV12-5,CASGSDRQDYEQYF
NA,TRBV2,CASSESRGQYTQYF
TRBD2,TRBV13,CASSDSRGGGYEQYF
NA,TRBV29-1,CSVERGKGDYGYTF
TRBD1,TRBV29-1,CSVEGLQGARTEAFF
TRBD1,TRBV6-5,CASRRTGTGYQPQHF
NA,TRBV28,CASSFKLEQYF
NA,TRBV6-5,CASSYSVSQGSYEQYF
TRBD2,TRBV5-1,CASSLAGLAGMNEQFF
TRBD1,TRBV6-5,CASSYAPPGTGREQYF
TRBD1,TRBV2,CASSRGQSYEQYF
TRBD1,TRBV18,CASSPQRDSQETQYF
TRBD2,TRBV5-6,CASSPPGGAQYF
TRBD2,TRBV2,CASSESLAGSTQYF
NA,TRBV7-2,CASSLRQYNSPLHF
NA,TRBV11-3,CASSPLGGDTGELFF
TRBD2,TRBV18,CASSPPNSGGRNEQFF